Presented here are 26 T cell receptor beta chains from one specimen sequenced in a study of CD8+ T cells in alopecia areata. cDNA reverse transcribed from extracted RNA served as the sequencing template. Profiling relied on immunoSEQ multiplex PCR, and the TCRdb table lists in-frame clones only, not all of them. In the table there are 150,000 to 200,000 clones, around three fifths of which are singletons. Indicated treatment: oral pan-JAK inhibitor, 5-10 mg twice daily. The source material was CD4+ T cells sorted from blood, sampled between weeks 49 and 50, from a patient treated with tofacitinib. All receptors derive from a human donor with alopecia areata.

Only a few counts were recorded for this clone. V usage is TRBV29-1 and J usage is TRBJ2-7; TRBD1 aligns across 7 bases. Trimming cost V 6 bases and J 2 bases; bases outside gene matches: 7. Germline CDR1 is SQVTM and CDR2 is ANQGSEA. CDR3 length: 13 residues. Written as DNA, the CDR3 is TGCAGCGTCGGATCGACAGGGACCTACGAGCAGTACTTC. Translating gives CSVGSTGTYEQYF.

The chain combines TRBV29-1 with TRBJ2-7; D remains unclear. Germline values: CDR1 SQVTM, CDR2 ANQGSEA. V lost 4 bases to trimming and J lost 7 bases, with 14 bases between them. The CDR3 is 12 residues long. The CDR3 protein is CSVGEGLREQYF. The CDR3 nucleotides are TGCAGCGTTGGGGAAGGGTTGAGAGAGCAGTACTTC.

This clone appeared a few times. The chain is built from TRBV7-2 and TRBJ2-7, with D hard to call. The ends were cut back, 5 bases at V and 6 bases at J, with 17 bases in the middle. Per the germline V gene, CDR1 is SGHTA and CDR2 is FQGNSA. The CDR3 length is 14 residues. For the CDR3, the DNA is TGTGCCAGCAGCCCGACTTCGGCTGGCCGCGAGCAGTACTTC. Residues: CASSPTSAGREQYF.

CDR3 sequence (DNA): TGTGCCTGGATCGAGACAGGGTCCCGTGGCTACACCTTC. Its protein is CAWIETGSRGYTF. This rearrangement joins TRBV30 to TRBJ1-2, with TRBD1 identical over 7 bases. CDR1 and CDR2 (germline): GTSNPN, SVGIG (reference sequence). The CDR3 covers 13 residues. V shed 4 bases and J 7 bases; nucleotides not matched to a gene: 9.

This clone came up a few times. The V gene is TRBV6-5, the J gene TRBJ1-5; D remains ambiguous. The germline V gene has CDR1 MNHEY and CDR2 SVGAGI. V dropped 2 bases and J dropped 4 bases, with 6 bases sitting between them. CDR3 length: 13 residues. For the CDR3, the DNA is TGTGCCAGCAGTTACCGTCGGAATCAGCCCCAGCATTTT. Amino acid sequence: CASSYRRNQPQHF.

The genes are TRBV19 and TRBJ1-6; 7 bases are shared with TRBD1. V was clipped by 5 bases and J by 7 bases; unmatched bases: 5. This CDR3 region has 14 residues. Germline V gene lookup returns CDR1 LNHDA and CDR2 SQIVND (reference sequence). CDR3 sequence reads: CASSVGTANSPLHF. CDR3 nucleotide sequence: TGTGCCAGTAGTGTCGGGACAGCCAATTCACCCCTCCACTTT.

V and J are TRBV2 and TRBJ2-3, with 7 nucleotides matching TRBD1. The V segment lost 8 bases and the J segment 3 bases; nucleotides outside the gene matches: 11. Germline lookup yields CDR1 SNHLY and CDR2 FYNNEI. This CDR3 region has 15 residues. This chain's CDR3 is CASQSTGVLTDTQYF. CDR3 nucleotide sequence: TGTGCCAGCCAATCCACAGGGGTTCTTACAGATACGCAGTATTTT.

In this sample, this clone turned up once. This chain connects TRBV7-2 to TRBJ2-7; D is perhaps TRBD1 (6 bases). Trimming shortened V by 5 bases and J by 3 bases, and 17 bases separated the two germline ends. This CDR3 has 15 residues. The germline V gene has CDR1 SGHTA and CDR2 FQGNSA. In nucleotides, the CDR3 is TGTGCCAGCAGCCTCGTTGAGGGGGTGGTCTACGAGCAGTACTTC. This codes for CASSLVEGVVYEQYF.

This clone turned up a few times. The chain carries TRBV27 and TRBJ2-7, with D possibly being TRBD1 (6 bases). This CDR3 contains 15 residues. The ends were cut back, 5 bases at V and 0 bases at J, with 14 bases in the middle. CDR1 MNHEY and CDR2 SMNVEV come from the germline V gene (reference sequence). For the CDR3, the DNA is TGTGCCAGCAGTACCAGGACAGTCAGCTCCTACGAGCAGTACTTC. This encodes CASSTRTVSSYEQYF.

This chain links TRBV2 with TRBJ2-3; 9 positions match TRBD1. The J segment lost 1 base and the V segment lost 4 bases, leaving 6 bases of the junction unmatched. The CDR3 consists of 16 residues. Germline V lookup: CDR1 SNHLY, CDR2 FYNNEI. CDR3 amino acids: CASSARRTGGTDTQYF. CDR3 sequence (DNA): TGTGCCAGCAGTGCGCGTCGGACAGGGGGCACAGATACGCAGTATTTT. The full variable domain, with the rest looked up from reference TRBV2 and TRBJ2-3, is EPEVTQTPSHQVTQMGQEVILRCVPISNHLYFYWYRQILGQKVEFLVSFYNNEISEKSEIFDDQFSVERPDGSNFTLKIRSTKLEDSAMYFCASSARRTGGTDTQYFGPGTRLTVL.

This clone was recorded a few times. This chain links TRBV5-1 with TRBJ1-1; D gene ambiguous. The germline V and J ends were trimmed by 0 bases and 4 bases, with 16 bases remaining between them. Germline V gene data show CDR1 as SGHRS and CDR2 as YFSETQ. This CDR3 is 16 amino acids long. The CDR3 loop is CASSLAVGSWGTEAFF. The CDR3 DNA is TGCGCCAGCAGCTTGGCCGTTGGGAGCTGGGGCACTGAAGCTTTCTTT.

V gene TRBV29-1 combines with J gene TRBJ2-6; TRBD1 is a possible D gene (6 bases). Germline V gene lookup returns CDR1 SQVTM and CDR2 ANQGSEA. The CDR3 runs 14 residues. Trimming took off 5 bases at V and 2 bases at J, with 10 bases between the two ends. The CDR3, as DNA: TGCAGCGTTAGCAGGGGACCTGGGGCCAACGTCCTGACTTTC. It specifies CSVSRGPGANVLTF.

The chain combines TRBV29-1 with TRBJ1-2, with D unclear. Germline V CDR1 and CDR2: SQVTM, ANQGSEA. The length of the CDR3 is 12 residues. Trimming took off 0 bases at V and 2 bases at J, with 4 bases between the two ends. The CDR3, as DNA: TGCAGCGTTGAAGAGCAGAACTATGGCTACACCTTC. Translating it yields CSVEEQNYGYTF.

In DNA, the CDR3 is TGTGCCTGGAGTCCCCGGGCAGGGGGGAACACTGAAGCTTTCTTT. It specifies CAWSPRAGGNTEAFF. The chain combines TRBV30 with TRBJ1-1; 7 bases fit TRBD1. J lost 1 base, V lost 2 bases, and 7 bases had no gene match. Germline-derived CDR1 and CDR2 are GTSNPN and SVGIG (reference sequence). The CDR3 totals 15 residues. Complete variable domain (other parts from reference TRBV30 and TRBJ1-1): SQTIHQWPATLVQPVGSPLSLECTVEGTSNPNLYWYRQAAGRGLQLLFYSVGIGQISSEVPQNLSASRPQDRQFILSSKKLLLSDSGFYLCAWSPRAGGNTEAFFGQGTRLTVV.

The chain recombines TRBV10-3 with TRBJ1-1; the D is unclear. The CDR3 contains 15 residues. Trimming cost V 10 bases and J 0 bases, with 18 bases left between them. Germline V lookup: CDR1 ENHRY, CDR2 SYGVKD. The CDR3 nucleotides are TGTGCCACGAGTGGGGATGGGAACTTGAACACTGAAGCTTTCTTT. This codes for CATSGDGNLNTEAFF.

This sequence joins TRBV19 and TRBJ1-4; tentative D call: TRBD1 (6 bases). Germline V CDR1 and CDR2: LNHDA, SQIVND (reference sequence). This CDR3 comprises 14 residues. Trimming left V 6 bases short and J 8 bases short, with 16 bases between. The DNA for the CDR3 is TGTGCCAGTAGCCTCTACAGGGTTGGAGAAAAACTGTTTTTT. The encoded protein is CASSLYRVGEKLFF.

The chain employs TRBV30 and TRBJ1-6; possibly TRBD1 for D (6 bases). Germline values: CDR1 GTSNPN, CDR2 SVGIG (reference sequence). The CDR3 runs 14 residues. V gave up 4 bases and J gave up 9 bases, with 16 bases separating them. In nucleotides, the CDR3 is TGTGCCTGGAACCGACAGGAATTGATTTCACCCCTCCACTTT. This encodes CAWNRQELISPLHF.

This chain links TRBV30 with TRBJ1-1, with D uncertain. Trimming cost V 0 bases and J 4 bases, with 9 bases left between them. Looked up from germline, CDR1 is GTSNPN and CDR2 is SVGIG (reference sequence). CDR3 length: 13 amino acids. CDR3 protein: CAWSVRWATEAFF. The CDR3 nucleotides read TGTGCCTGGAGTGTACGATGGGCCACTGAAGCTTTCTTT.

This sequence joins TRBV29-1 and TRBJ2-7, with D perhaps TRBD2 (5 bases). The V end was cut by 7 bases, the J end by 2 bases, with 12 bases between. There are 12 residues in the CDR3. Germline values: CDR1 SQVTM, CDR2 ANQGSEA. DNA of the CDR3: TGCAGCGCTAAGGCGACTACCTACGAGCAGTACTTC. Translated, it gives CSAKATTYEQYF.

The chain couples TRBV2 to TRBJ1-5, with no clear D. Germline V gene lookup returns CDR1 SNHLY and CDR2 FYNNEI. The CDR3 has 15 residues. V was trimmed by 6 bases and J by 3 bases, leaving 15 bases between them. Written as DNA, the CDR3 is TGTGCCAGCAGGTATAGTCCGATTTCCAATCAGCCCCAGCATTTT. Protein sequence: CASRYSPISNQPQHF.

The rearrangement joins TRBV30 to TRBJ2-6; a possible D gene is TRBD1 (5 bases). V lost 8 bases and J lost 0, with 14 bases in between. The length of the CDR3 is 15 residues. The germline CDR1 and CDR2 sequences are GTSNPN and SVGIG (reference sequence). DNA for the CDR3: TGTGCCCGTAGACAGACCAGCTCTGGGGCCAACGTCCTGACTTTC. Translated, it gives CARRQTSSGANVLTF.

This chain joins TRBV18 and TRBJ2-7, with a weak D call TRBD1 (7 bases). Deletions cut 4 bases from V and 3 bases from J, with 10 bases between. The CDR3 is 13 residues long. The germline V gene encodes CDR1 KGHSH and CDR2 LQKENI. CDR3 nucleotide sequence: TGTGCCAGCTCACGACAGGGAGGCTACGAGCAGTACTTC. It specifies CASSRQGGYEQYF. Drawing the rest from reference TRBV18 and TRBJ2-7, the complete variable domain is NAGVMQNPRHLVRRRGQEARLRCSPMKGHSHVYWYRQLPEEGLKFMVYLQKENIIDESGMPKERFSAEFPKEGPSILRIQQVVRGDSAAYFCASSRQGGYEQYFGPGTRLTVT.

This rearrangement joins TRBV4-2 to TRBJ1-2, with D possibly matching TRBD1 (6 bases). Per the germline V gene, CDR1 is LGHNA and CDR2 is YNFKEQ. This CDR3 is 15 amino acids long. Trimming stripped 0 bases from V and 2 bases from J, with 10 bases between. The CDR3 bases are TGTGCCAGCAGCCAAGAGGACAGCCAAAACTATGGCTACACCTTC. Translating it yields CASSQEDSQNYGYTF.

The V and J genes are TRBV15 and TRBJ2-3; 9 nucleotides align to TRBD2. The CDR3 contains 17 residues. V shed 0 bases and J 5 bases; nucleotides not matched to a gene: 9. Germline CDR1 LNHNV, CDR2 YYDKDF (reference sequence). DNA of the CDR3: TGTGCCACCAGCAGAGATCTTGGCGGGGGGGCCGGAGATACGCAGTATTTT. It yields the protein CATSRDLGGGAGDTQYF.

The chain is built from TRBV27 and TRBJ2-7, with 12 bases fitting TRBD1. After removal of 4 bases from V and 5 bases from J, the junction contained 3 bases not matched to a gene. The CDR3 is 14 amino acids. From germline, CDR1 is MNHEY and CDR2 SMNVEV (reference sequence). The CDR3 sequence is CASSYGTGGHEQYF. The CDR3 DNA reads TGTGCCAGCAGTTACGGGACAGGGGGCCACGAGCAGTACTTC.

The chain is built from TRBV7-9 and TRBJ2-7; a weak D match, TRBD1 (5 bases). This CDR3 has 16 residues. Germline CDR1 SEHNR, CDR2 FQNEAQ (reference sequence). V was clipped by 5 bases and J by 0 bases, with 17 bases between them. The DNA for the CDR3 is TGTGCCAGCAGCCCCAGGACACGTGGATTCTCCTACGAGCAGTACTTC. Amino acid sequence: CASSPRTRGFSYEQYF.